This T cell receptor beta chain derives from a study of T cell responses to AZD1222 COVID-19 vaccine. Study as a whole: Pooling was applied to second doses at about 4 or about 12 weeks.

Germline trimming cut 2 bases from V and 2 bases from J; bases unmatched to any gene: 2. The CDR3 loop spans 15 amino acids. Germline V gene sequence: CDR1 MDHEN, CDR2 SYDVKM. Produced via immunoSEQ multiplex PCR; TCRdb's table is partial and in-frame only. The sample has 90,000 to 130,000 clones, roughly 84% seen once. The V gene is TRBV28, the J gene TRBJ2-5; 10 nucleotides line up with TRBD2. The sequences come from peripheral blood, collected on day 0 of AZD1222 vaccination. The origin of this receptor is an adult in good health. CDR3 in DNA: TGTGCCAGCAGTTTACTAGCGGGGGATCAAGAGACCCAGTACTTC. The encoded protein is CASSLLAGDQETQYF. Using reference TRBV28 and TRBJ2-5 for the parts outside the CDR3, the full variable domain is DVKVTQSSRYLVKRTGEKVFLECVQDMDHENMFWYRQDPGLGLRLIYFSYDVKMKEKGDIPEGYSVSREKKERFSLILESASTNQTSMYLCASSLLAGDQETQYFGPGTRLLVL.